What follows are 10 T cell receptor beta chains derived from one specimen sequenced in a study of a mutant IDH1 vaccine in newly diagnosed glioma (dated by TCRdb to about 2021). Library preparation employed the immunoSEQ multiplex PCR assay. Imported from immuneACCESS, the table was reduced by TCRdb to in-frame sequences with V and J called. These copies leave out some clones; in studies compared against another copy, an unresolved V gene accounts for under half, and the cause of the remainder is not known. The sample table records about 24,000 clones; 79% of these occur just once. The leading ten clones occupy 6.5% to 9% of the sample. This specimen's time point label, interpreted: week 11, during vaccination. Each vaccine dose, consisting of 300 ug of a 20-mer mutant IDH1 peptide in Montanide, was administered subcutaneously with topical imiquimod. Their specific antigens are unknown. This specimen consisted of PBMCs, obtained from a glioma patient whose treatment included an IDH1 peptide vaccine. The receptors originated from a man in his forties or fifties with glioma.

The chain combines TRBV19 with TRBJ1-5; 9 bases fit TRBD1. Germline assignment: CDR1 LNHDA and CDR2 SQIVND (reference sequence). The CDR3 contains 18 residues. With 4 bases clipped from V and 3 bases from J, the junction kept 13 bases outside the gene matches. The CDR3 region has the DNA TGTGCCAGTAGTAACCCATTCCGGGACAGGGTTTTCAATCAGCCCCAGCATTTT. Translated, it gives CASSNPFRDRVFNQPQHF.

CDR3 region: CASSGTVGNTIYF. For the CDR3, the DNA is TGTGCCAGCAGTGGGACGGTCGGAAACACCATATATTTT. This chain joins TRBV2 and TRBJ1-3, with D unresolved. The CDR3 runs to 13 residues. Germline V gene data show CDR1 as SNHLY and CDR2 as FYNNEI. V was shortened by 4 bases and J by 4 bases, with 8 bases between the two germline ends.

This sequence joins TRBV23-1 and TRBJ2-2, with 8 bases lining up with TRBD2. TRBV23-1 is placed among ORFs of uncertain function. V lost 8 bases to trimming and J lost 4 bases; unmatched junction nucleotides: 9. The CDR3 totals 15 residues. CDR3: CASLSRGGFTGELFF. Written as DNA, the CDR3 is TGCGCCAGCCTCTCCCGGGGGGGGTTCACCGGGGAGCTGTTTTTT.

This clone occurred a few times. V gene TRBV11-2 combines with J gene TRBJ1-1, with 9 bases fitting TRBD1. Germline lookup yields CDR1 SGHAT and CDR2 FQNNGV. The CDR3 loop spans 15 amino acids. V shed 5 bases, J shed 1 base, and the junction held 5 bases outside the gene matches. Here the CDR3 reads CASSKGTGQNTEAFF. The CDR3 DNA is TGTGCCAGCAGCAAAGGGACAGGGCAGAACACTGAAGCTTTCTTT.

The DNA of the CDR3 is TGTGCCATCAGTGACACCGGGACAACCAGTCAGCCCCAGCATTTT. It is translated as CAISDTGTTSQPQHF. The V call is TRBV10-3, the J call TRBJ1-5; weak D call: TRBD1 (6 bases). The CDR3 consists of 15 residues. The germline gives CDR1 ENHRY, CDR2 SYGVKD. Trimming took off 3 bases at V and 6 bases at J, with 15 bases between the two ends.

The gene calls are TRBV4-1 and TRBJ2-3; tentative D call: TRBD2 (7 bases). Germline CDR1 and CDR2: MGHRA and YSYEKL. Trimming stripped 4 bases from V and 2 bases from J, with 16 bases between. The CDR3 sequence is 16 residues long. This CDR3 is CASSPGGLTTTDTQYF. In DNA form, the CDR3 reads TGCGCCAGCAGCCCCGGGGGGCTGACCACCACAGATACGCAGTATTTT.

This clone was detected once. The chain links TRBV15 to TRBJ2-3, with 13 bases lining up with TRBD2. There are 15 residues in the CDR3. V trimming: 0 bases; J trimming: 8 bases; junction bases outside the gene matches: 2. CDR1 LNHNV and CDR2 YYDKDF come from the germline V gene (reference sequence). CDR3 region: CATSRDRTSGSTQYF. In DNA form, the CDR3 reads TGTGCCACCAGCAGAGACCGGACTAGCGGGAGTACGCAGTATTTT.

The gene calls are TRBV29-1 and TRBJ1-3; D is unclear. Between the trimmed V and J ends, which lost 5 bases and 0 bases, there was a span of 5 bases. Germline V lookup: CDR1 SQVTM, CDR2 ANQGSEA. This CDR3 is built from 12 residues. The CDR3 bases are TGCAGCGTTTCCGACTCTGGAAACACCATATATTTT. Translation: CSVSDSGNTIYF.

The chain joins TRBV6-1 to TRBJ1-2; possible D gene TRBD1, 6 bases. Germline V CDR1 and CDR2: MNHNS, SASEGT. The CDR3 is 12 residues long. V lost 4 bases, J lost 4 bases, and 7 bases lay in between. The CDR3, as DNA: TGTGCCAGCAGTGCGACAGGCTATGGCTACACCTTC. It yields the protein CASSATGYGYTF.

A remark on this clone: A read error may account for a junction end that differs from germline. J is TRBJ1-1 and V is TRBV7-8; 10 bases match TRBD1. Per germline, CDR1 SGHVS and CDR2 FQNEAQ. CDR3 length: 15 residues. Here the CDR3 reads CTSSQGQGRSTEAFF. CDR3 DNA sequence: TGTACCAGCAGCCAGGGACAGGGGAGAAGCACTGAAGCTTTCTTT. Together with reference TRBV7-8 and TRBJ1-1, the CDR3 gives the full variable domain: GAGVSQSPRYKVAKRGQDVALRCDPISGHVSLFWYQQALGQGPEFLTYFQNEAQLDKSGLPSDRFFAERPEGSVSTLKIQRTQQEDSAVYLCTSSQGQGRSTEAFFGQGTRLTVV.